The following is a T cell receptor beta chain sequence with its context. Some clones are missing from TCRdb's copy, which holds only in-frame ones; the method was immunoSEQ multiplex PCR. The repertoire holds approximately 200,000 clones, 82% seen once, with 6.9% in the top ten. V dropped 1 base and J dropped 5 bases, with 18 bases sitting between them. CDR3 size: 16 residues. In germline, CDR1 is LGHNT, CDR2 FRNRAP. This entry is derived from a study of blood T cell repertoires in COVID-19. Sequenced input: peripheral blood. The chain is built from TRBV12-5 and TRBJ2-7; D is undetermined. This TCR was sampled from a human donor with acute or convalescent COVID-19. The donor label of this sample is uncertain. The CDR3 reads CASGLATINPVHEQYF. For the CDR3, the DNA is TGTGCTAGTGGTTTGGCCACTATCAACCCCGTCCACGAGCAGTACTTC.